This TCR delta chain was found in a study of gamma-delta chains in newborns, infants, children. Study overall: Microbial exposure reportedly drives polyclonal innate γδ T cell expansion after birth.

TCRdb applied CATT to the reads for clone calling. Among around 1,800 delta-chain clones listed, around 7.6% were seen once. Concerning this clone: Just one base apart from a much larger clone, this may be a read error. The sample has other DNA sequences that encode this CDR3 too.

Trimming left V 2 bases short and J 0 bases short, with 16 bases between. This CDR3 is 17 amino acids long. Per germline, CDR1 TSWWSYY and CDR2 QGS. This chain connects TRDV1 to TRDJ1, with a tentative D call TRDD3 (6 bases). The sample consisted of blood. This clonotype originated in a child who was a newborn, infant or young child, either healthy, febrile or measles-vaccinated (not recorded which). The CDR3 DNA reads as TGTGCTCTTGGGGAATGTCTAATACTGGGTGACACCGATAAACTCATCTTT. This codes for CALGECLILGDTDKLIF.